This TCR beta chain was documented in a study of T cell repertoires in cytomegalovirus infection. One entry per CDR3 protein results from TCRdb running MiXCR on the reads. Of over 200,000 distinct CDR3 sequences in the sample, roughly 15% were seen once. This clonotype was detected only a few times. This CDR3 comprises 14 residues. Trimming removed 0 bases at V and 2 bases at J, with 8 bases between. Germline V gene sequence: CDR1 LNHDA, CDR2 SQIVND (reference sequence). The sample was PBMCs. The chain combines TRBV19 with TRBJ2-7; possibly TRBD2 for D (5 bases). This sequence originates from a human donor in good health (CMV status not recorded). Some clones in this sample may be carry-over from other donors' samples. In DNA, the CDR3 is TGTGCCAGTAGTATAGACCTAGCAGCCTACGAGCAGTACTTC. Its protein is CASSIDLAAYEQYF.